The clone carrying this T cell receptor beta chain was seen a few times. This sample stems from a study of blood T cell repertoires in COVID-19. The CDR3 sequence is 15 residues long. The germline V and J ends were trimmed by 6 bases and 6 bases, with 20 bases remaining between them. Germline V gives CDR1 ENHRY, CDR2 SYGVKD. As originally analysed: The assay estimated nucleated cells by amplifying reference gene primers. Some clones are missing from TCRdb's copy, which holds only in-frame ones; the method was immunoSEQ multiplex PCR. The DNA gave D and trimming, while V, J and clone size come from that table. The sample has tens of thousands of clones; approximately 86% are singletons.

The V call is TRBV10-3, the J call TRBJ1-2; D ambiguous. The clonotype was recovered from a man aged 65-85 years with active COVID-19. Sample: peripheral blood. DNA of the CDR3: TGTGCCATCAGCCCGAACCCGAGGGAGGGCCATGGCTACACCTTC. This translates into CAISPNPREGHGYTF.